This T cell receptor beta chain was recorded in a study of T-cell memory formation after mild COVID-19 listed by TCRdb under 2021. Regarding the complete study: Most TCR sequence clusters were specific to one of the two donors. In a couple of donors, T-cell clones that expanded and contracted after mild COVID-19 were tracked by sequencing TCRalpha and TCRbeta repertoires over time. Two young, previously healthy adult volunteers, one female and one male, were included in the cohort.

PBMCs were isolated by Ficoll-Paque density gradient centrifugation. The sequencing machine was an Illumina NovaSeq 6000. Using 5'RACE with constant-segment primers, TCRalpha and TCRbeta cDNA libraries were constructed, with sample barcodes and unique molecular identifiers added in the process. RNA was extracted from every sample with Trizol reagent. The libraries were amplified in two PCR steps, and the second step added a second sample barcode and Illumina TruSeq adapters. Libraries were sequenced on an Illumina NovaSeq with 2 x 150 bp paired-end reads. Concerning the study's data processing: Demultiplexing of reads and collapsing into UMI-guided consensus sequences were performed with migec v1.2.7. With mixcr v2.1.11, UMI consensuses were aligned to TRA and TRB V and J templates and assembled into clonotypes. Expanded or contracted clonotypes were those called significant by both edgeR and NoisET, with noise models trained on biological replicates. For edgeR calls, the thresholds were a false discovery rate-adjusted p below 0.01 and a log2 fold-change of 1. As an exploratory analysis of dynamics, max-normalized trajectories of the 1000 most abundant clonotypes were examined by PCA with hierarchical clustering. Each responding clone was given a CD4 or CD8 phenotype based on the CD4+ and CD8+ repertoires, which had been sequenced separately. TCRdb reworked the public reads: Q25 trimming with fastp, MiXCR clone assembly, productive beta chains retained. Duplicate CDR3 protein sequences are folded into a single record with the most common DNA and genes. The V and J calls here are based on TCRdb, not the publication. The table for this sample lists tens of thousands of distinct CDR3 sequences; 6% to 7.5% of them were counted only once. The ten most abundant clones make up around 0.84% of the sample.

Trimmed from V: 1 base; trimmed from J: 5 bases; junction bases lacking a gene match: 8. CDR1 SGHTA and CDR2 FQGTGA were looked up in the germline V gene. There are 16 amino acids in the CDR3, from cysteine to phenylalanine inclusive. CDR3 DNA is the only sequence kept; it has 48 bases, read in frame from the first base. This clonotype was counted many times. Its cognate antigen has yet to be identified. No much larger clonotype is one base removed from it; base qualities were not supplied. The paper's findings and limits, for the study overall: Clones contracting from day 15 to 85 had balanced CD4/CD8 phenotypes, while a second wave expanding from day 15 to 37 was biased towards CD4+. The second-wave clones that peaked on day 37 were not confirmed to be SARS-CoV-2 specific. Some responding clones were detected in pre-infection memory, which suggested that pre-existing cross-reactive memory T cells had joined the SARS-CoV-2 response. The study covered only two mild cases, and larger cohorts including severe cases with pre-infection samples were considered necessary. Contracting CD4+ clones appeared mostly in the CM and EM memory subsets, whereas CD8+ clones were enriched in EMRA.

The clonotype originates from an adult who had mild COVID-19 (a few samples of this study predate the infection). The sample titles of this study are shuffled in the database, so cell type and time point are left out. Sequenced material: PBMCs or a T cell subset sorted from them (not recorded which). This sequence uses TRBV7-3 and TRBJ2-1; 7 of the junction bases match TRBD2. The CDR3 protein sequence reads: CASSLMGGSKNNEQFF. The DNA reads as follows: TGTGCCAGCAGCTTAATGGGGGGGAGCAAAAACAATGAGCAGTTCTTC.